This is a list of T cell receptor beta chains from one sample in a study of immune evolution from preneoplasia to lung adenocarcinoma. The method was immunoSEQ multiplex PCR; TCRdb's version includes in-frame clones alone and lacks a portion of them. The sample lists about 7,300 clones; 72% were seen once. Sequences were obtained from FFPE lung adenocarcinoma in situ tissue. Receptors were obtained from a donor older than 65 with lung adenocarcinoma. Some clones in this sample may be carry-over from other donors' samples. CDR3s include the opening cysteine and the closing phenylalanine or tryptophan. The order of the fields is V gene, J gene, CDR3 length, clone size, D gene, CDR3 DNA, CDR3 protein. The D gene is left open where the match is weak. The listing skips clone size in some rows; elsewhere it reads once, few, many or a size class.

v_gene: TRBV5-1; j_gene: TRBJ1-3; len: 16; abundance: -; d_gene: -; CDR3nt: TGCGCCAGCAGCGGCTCCTACTCAGGCTCTGGAAACACCATATATTTT; CDR3aa: CASSGSYSGSGNTIYF
v_gene: TRBV4-2; j_gene: TRBJ1-1; len: 14; abundance: -; d_gene: -; CDR3nt: TGTGCCAGCAGCCAAGGACAGTTGAACACTGAAGCTTTCTTT; CDR3aa: CASSQGQLNTEAFF
v_gene: TRBV28; j_gene: TRBJ1-1; len: 12; abundance: -; d_gene: -; CDR3nt: TGTGCCAGCAGGGGGCCTAACACTGAAGCTTTCTTT; CDR3aa: CASRGPNTEAFF
v_gene: TRBV5-1; j_gene: TRBJ2-6; len: 16; abundance: -; d_gene: -; CDR3nt: TGCGCCAGCAGCTTGGCGGCAGGGACTGGGGCCAACGTCCTGACTTTC; CDR3aa: CASSLAAGTGANVLTF
v_gene: TRBV18; j_gene: TRBJ2-5; len: 13; abundance: once; d_gene: -; CDR3nt: TGTGCCAGCTCACCGCTACTCCAAGAGACCCAGTACTTC; CDR3aa: CASSPLLQETQYF
v_gene: TRBV6-5; j_gene: TRBJ2-7; len: 15; abundance: -; d_gene: TRBD2; CDR3nt: TGTGCCAGCAGTCTTAGCGGGGGGGCAGCCTACGAGCAGTACTTC; CDR3aa: CASSLSGGAAYEQYF
v_gene: TRBV2; j_gene: TRBJ2-5; len: 13; abundance: -; d_gene: -; CDR3nt: -; CDR3aa: CAGRIFGEETQYF
v_gene: TRBV5-1; j_gene: TRBJ1-3; len: 14; abundance: -; d_gene: -; CDR3nt: TGCGCCAGCAGCCGCGACAGTGATGGAAACACCATATATTTT; CDR3aa: CASSRDSDGNTIYF
v_gene: TRBV10-3; j_gene: TRBJ1-2; len: 14; abundance: -; d_gene: -; CDR3nt: TGTGCCATCAACGCGGGACTTCCAAACTATGGCTACACCTTC; CDR3aa: CAINAGLPNYGYTF
v_gene: TRBV28; j_gene: TRBJ2-3; len: 16; abundance: few; d_gene: -; CDR3nt: TGTGCCAGCAGTTTATATTTGGGGCTAATCACAGATACGCAGTATTTT; CDR3aa: CASSLYLGLITDTQYF
v_gene: TRBV7-6; j_gene: TRBJ1-1; len: 13; abundance: -; d_gene: -; CDR3nt: TGTGCCAGCAGCTTAGGACGGGCGTCTGAAGCTTTCTTT; CDR3aa: CASSLGRASEAFF
v_gene: TRBV5-6; j_gene: TRBJ2-7; len: 16; abundance: -; d_gene: TRBD2; CDR3nt: TGTGCCAGCAGCTTGGAACTAGCGGGAGGGCCTCCCGAGCAGTACTTC; CDR3aa: CASSLELAGGPPEQYF
v_gene: TRBV27; j_gene: TRBJ2-7; len: 14; abundance: -; d_gene: -; CDR3nt: TGTGCCAGCAATCCGTCAGGGTCGAGGGACGAGCAGTACTTC; CDR3aa: CASNPSGSRDEQYF
v_gene: TRBV9; j_gene: TRBJ2-5; len: 12; abundance: -; d_gene: -; CDR3nt: TGTGCCAGCAGCGTAGGAGGTGAGACCCAGTACTTC; CDR3aa: CASSVGGETQYF
v_gene: TRBV5-4; j_gene: TRBJ1-2; len: 14; abundance: few; d_gene: -; CDR3nt: TGTGCCAGCAGCTTGGAAGGGGCAATCCATGGCTACACCTTC; CDR3aa: CASSLEGAIHGYTF
v_gene: TRBV7-9; j_gene: TRBJ1-5; len: 14; abundance: -; d_gene: -; CDR3nt: TGTGCCAGCAGCTCGCCCTTTAGCAATCAGCCCCAGCATTTT; CDR3aa: CASSSPFSNQPQHF
v_gene: TRBV6-1; j_gene: TRBJ2-7; len: 14; abundance: few; d_gene: TRBD2; CDR3nt: TGTGCCAGCAGTGAAGGCGGGAGGGCCTACGAGCAGTACTTC; CDR3aa: CASSEGGRAYEQYF
v_gene: TRBV6-1; j_gene: TRBJ1-1; len: 14; abundance: -; d_gene: TRBD1; CDR3nt: TGTGCCAGCAGCCCTGGACAGGAGAACACTGAAGCTTTCTTT; CDR3aa: CASSPGQENTEAFF
v_gene: TRBV2; j_gene: TRBJ1-5; len: 14; abundance: -; d_gene: TRBD1; CDR3nt: TGTGCCAGCAGTCCCCCGACAGGGCTCCAGCCCCAGCATTTT; CDR3aa: CASSPPTGLQPQHF
v_gene: TRBV28; j_gene: TRBJ1-1; len: 13; abundance: -; d_gene: -; CDR3nt: TGTGCCAGCAGTCCGACACCCTACACTGAAGCTTTCTTT; CDR3aa: CASSPTPYTEAFF
v_gene: TRBV30; j_gene: TRBJ1-2; len: 12; abundance: -; d_gene: -; CDR3nt: TGTGCCTGGAGTGGGTTCAGGCATGGCTACACCTTC; CDR3aa: CAWSGFRHGYTF
v_gene: TRBV10-3; j_gene: TRBJ1-1; len: 13; abundance: -; d_gene: TRBD1; CDR3nt: TGTGCCATCAGTACAGGGGTGAACACTGAAGCTTTCTTT; CDR3aa: CAISTGVNTEAFF
v_gene: TRBV11-2; j_gene: TRBJ2-7; len: 15; abundance: -; d_gene: TRBD1; CDR3nt: TGTGCCAGCAGCTTAGGACAGGGGTTCCCCTACGAGCAGTACTTC; CDR3aa: CASSLGQGFPYEQYF
v_gene: TRBV5-4; j_gene: TRBJ1-2; len: 13; abundance: -; d_gene: -; CDR3nt: TGTGCCAGCAGCTTGGACGGCCTCTATGGCTACACCTTC; CDR3aa: CASSLDGLYGYTF
v_gene: TRBV29-1; j_gene: TRBJ1-3; len: 9; abundance: -; d_gene: TRBD1; CDR3nt: TGCAGCGTTGAGCCGGGACAGGACTTT; CDR3aa: CSVEPGQDF
v_gene: TRBV29-1; j_gene: TRBJ1-2; len: 11; abundance: -; d_gene: -; CDR3nt: TGCAGCGTTGAGATGGGTTATGGCTACACCTTC; CDR3aa: CSVEMGYGYTF
v_gene: TRBV27; j_gene: TRBJ1-1; len: 13; abundance: -; d_gene: -; CDR3nt: TGTGCCAGCAGTTTATGGGTGGCCACTGAAGCTTTCTTT; CDR3aa: CASSLWVATEAFF
v_gene: TRBV6-1; j_gene: TRBJ2-1; len: 13; abundance: -; d_gene: -; CDR3nt: TGTGCCAGCAGGGAAGACGGCTACAATGAGCAGTTCTTC; CDR3aa: CASREDGYNEQFF
v_gene: TRBV11-2; j_gene: TRBJ1-2; len: 13; abundance: -; d_gene: -; CDR3nt: TGTGCCAGCACCCTTACATCTAACTATGGCTACACCTTC; CDR3aa: CASTLTSNYGYTF
v_gene: TRBV12-2; j_gene: TRBJ1-5; len: 15; abundance: once; d_gene: -; CDR3nt: TGTGCAAGTCGCTCCCCACTGAGGGAAAATCAGCCCCAGCATTTT; CDR3aa: CASRSPLRENQPQHF
v_gene: TRBV29-1; j_gene: TRBJ1-2; len: 11; abundance: few; d_gene: -; CDR3nt: TGCAGCGGCGTGTCTAACTATGGCTACACCTTC; CDR3aa: CSGVSNYGYTF
v_gene: TRBV4-1; j_gene: TRBJ2-7; len: 14; abundance: -; d_gene: -; CDR3nt: TGCGCCAGCAGCCAGAGCCCCGAGGAATACGAGCAGTACTTC; CDR3aa: CASSQSPEEYEQYF
v_gene: TRBV11-3; j_gene: TRBJ1-5; len: 13; abundance: -; d_gene: -; CDR3nt: TGTGCCAGCAGCTTAGAGGGTGATCAGCCCCAGCATTTT; CDR3aa: CASSLEGDQPQHF
v_gene: TRBV9; j_gene: TRBJ1-6; len: 14; abundance: -; d_gene: -; CDR3nt: TGTGCCAGCAGCGCCGGGACGGCTAATTCACCCCTCCACTTT; CDR3aa: CASSAGTANSPLHF
v_gene: TRBV4-2; j_gene: TRBJ1-1; len: 15; abundance: -; d_gene: -; CDR3nt: TGTGCCAGCAGCCATACTTTTAATGATGGGTCTGAAGCTTTCTTT; CDR3aa: CASSHTFNDGSEAFF
v_gene: TRBV4-2; j_gene: TRBJ2-1; len: 16; abundance: -; d_gene: -; CDR3nt: TGTGCCAGCAGCCAAGATCCCGGACAGCGGTACAATGAGCAGTTCTTC; CDR3aa: CASSQDPGQRYNEQFF
v_gene: TRBV4-2; j_gene: TRBJ2-7; len: 16; abundance: -; d_gene: TRBD2; CDR3nt: TGTGCCAGCAGCCAAGATCTAGCGGGGGGGACCTACGAGCAGTACTTC; CDR3aa: CASSQDLAGGTYEQYF
v_gene: TRBV6-4; j_gene: TRBJ2-4; len: 15; abundance: -; d_gene: -; CDR3nt: TGTGCCAGCAGTCAGGCGACAGTAGCCAAAAACATTCAGTACTTC; CDR3aa: CASSQATVAKNIQYF
v_gene: TRBV29-1; j_gene: TRBJ1-1; len: 13; abundance: -; d_gene: -; CDR3nt: TGCAGCGGTGCCCGGGACCAGTGGACTGAAGCTTTCTTT; CDR3aa: CSGARDQWTEAFF
v_gene: TRBV7-6; j_gene: TRBJ1-6; len: 17; abundance: -; d_gene: -; CDR3nt: TGTGCCAGCAGCTCTCAAGTTCGGGCAGGAACTAATTCACCCCTCCACTTT; CDR3aa: CASSSQVRAGTNSPLHF
v_gene: TRBV11-2; j_gene: TRBJ2-3; len: 15; abundance: -; d_gene: TRBD1; CDR3nt: TGTGCCAGCAGCGAGGGGACAGTTAACACAGATACGCAGTATTTT; CDR3aa: CASSEGTVNTDTQYF
v_gene: TRBV7-9; j_gene: TRBJ2-3; len: 14; abundance: -; d_gene: -; CDR3nt: TGTGCCAGCAGCCCCGGGACAAATATTCATACGCAGTATTTT; CDR3aa: CASSPGTNIHTQYF
v_gene: TRBV6-6; j_gene: TRBJ1-1; len: 16; abundance: -; d_gene: -; CDR3nt: TGTGCCAGCAGTTACACTCCCCCAGGGGTGAACACTGAAGCTTTCTTT; CDR3aa: CASSYTPPGVNTEAFF